This entry features one T cell receptor (beta chain) sequence. What it binds is not known. This CDR3 has 15 residues. Germline assignment: CDR1 SGHDN and CDR2 FVKESK. Trimming cost V 4 bases and J 1 base, with 11 bases left between them. The data originate from a study of radiation and T cells in renal cell carcinoma. Overall study findings and caveats: Top tumor clonotypes rose in blood 2 weeks post-radiation, then contracted.

Time point here: blood 4 weeks post-SBRT, at nephrectomy. Treatment specified: 15 Gy SBRT to primary tumor, nephrectomy 4 weeks later. Nephrectomy followed 15 Gy stereotactic body radiation by 4 weeks. This renal cell carcinoma was of the clear cell type. Only in-frame clones appear in the TCRdb table, and some are missing; sequencing was by immunoSEQ multiplex PCR. The table lists 150,000 to 200,000 clones, around 89% of them singletons. This chain links TRBV14 with TRBJ2-1, with a possible D match to TRBD2 (7 bases). This clonotype originated in a woman in her fifties or sixties with renal cell carcinoma. The sequences come from blood, collected from a patient whose treatment included radiotherapy and nephrectomy. In nucleotides, the CDR3 is TGTGCCAGCAGCCCGGGGGGCGTATCCTACAATGAGCAGTTCTTC. It is translated as CASSPGGVSYNEQFF.